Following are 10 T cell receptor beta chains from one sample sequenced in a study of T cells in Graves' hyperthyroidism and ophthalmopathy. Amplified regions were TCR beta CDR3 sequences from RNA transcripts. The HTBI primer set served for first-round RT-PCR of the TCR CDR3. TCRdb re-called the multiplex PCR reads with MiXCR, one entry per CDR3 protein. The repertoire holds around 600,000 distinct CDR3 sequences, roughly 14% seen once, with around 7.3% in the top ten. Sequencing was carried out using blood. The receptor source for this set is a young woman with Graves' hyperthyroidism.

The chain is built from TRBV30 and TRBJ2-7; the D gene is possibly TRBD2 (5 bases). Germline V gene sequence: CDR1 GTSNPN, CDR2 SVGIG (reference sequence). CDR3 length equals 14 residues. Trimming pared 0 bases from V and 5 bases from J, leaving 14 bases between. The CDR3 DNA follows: TGTGCCTGGAGTGTTGGTGTGAGCGGCGACGAGCAGTACTTC. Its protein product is CAWSVGVSGDEQYF.

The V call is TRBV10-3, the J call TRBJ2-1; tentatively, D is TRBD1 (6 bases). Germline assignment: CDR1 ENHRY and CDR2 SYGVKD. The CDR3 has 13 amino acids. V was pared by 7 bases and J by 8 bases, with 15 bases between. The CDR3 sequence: CAITRDTRHEQFF. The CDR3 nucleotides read TGTGCCATCACCCGGGACACCCGCCATGAGCAGTTCTTC.

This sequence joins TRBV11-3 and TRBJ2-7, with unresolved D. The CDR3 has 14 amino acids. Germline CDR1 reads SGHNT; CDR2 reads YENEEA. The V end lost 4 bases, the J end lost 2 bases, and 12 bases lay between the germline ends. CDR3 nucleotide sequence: TGTGCCAGCAGCTCCACCGCAACACCCTACGAGCAGTACTTC. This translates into CASSSTATPYEQYF. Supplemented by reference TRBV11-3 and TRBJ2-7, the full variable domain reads EAGVVQSPRYKIIEKKQPVAFWCNPISGHNTLYWYLQNLGQGPELLIRYENEEAVDDSQLPKDRFSAERLKGVDSTLKIQPAELGDSAVYLCASSSTATPYEQYFGPGTRLTVT.

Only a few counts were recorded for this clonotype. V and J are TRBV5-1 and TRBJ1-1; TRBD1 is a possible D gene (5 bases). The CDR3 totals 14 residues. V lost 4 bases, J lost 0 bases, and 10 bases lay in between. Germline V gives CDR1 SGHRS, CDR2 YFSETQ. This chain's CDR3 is CASSPGLMNTEAFF. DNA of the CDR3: TGCGCCAGCAGCCCGGGACTGATGAACACTGAAGCTTTCTTT.

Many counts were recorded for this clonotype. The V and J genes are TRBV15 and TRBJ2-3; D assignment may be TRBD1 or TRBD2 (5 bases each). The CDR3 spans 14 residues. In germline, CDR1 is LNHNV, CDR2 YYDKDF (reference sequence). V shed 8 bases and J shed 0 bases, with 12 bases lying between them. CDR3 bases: TGTGCCACCGCCCGGGACCGGAGCACAGATACGCAGTATTTT. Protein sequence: CATARDRSTDTQYF.

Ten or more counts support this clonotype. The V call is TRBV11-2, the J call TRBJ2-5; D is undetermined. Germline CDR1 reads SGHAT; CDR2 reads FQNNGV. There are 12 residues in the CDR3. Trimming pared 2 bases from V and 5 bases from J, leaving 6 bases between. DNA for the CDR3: TGTGCCAGCAGCTTATCTCGGGAGACCCAGTACTTC. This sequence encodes CASSLSRETQYF.

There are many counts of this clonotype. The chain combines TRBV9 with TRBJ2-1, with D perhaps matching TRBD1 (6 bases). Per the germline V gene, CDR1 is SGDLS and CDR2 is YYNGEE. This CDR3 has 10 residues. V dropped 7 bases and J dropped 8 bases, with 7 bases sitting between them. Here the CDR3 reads CASGGDEQFF. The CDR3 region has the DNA TGTGCCAGCGGGGGCGATGAGCAGTTCTTC.

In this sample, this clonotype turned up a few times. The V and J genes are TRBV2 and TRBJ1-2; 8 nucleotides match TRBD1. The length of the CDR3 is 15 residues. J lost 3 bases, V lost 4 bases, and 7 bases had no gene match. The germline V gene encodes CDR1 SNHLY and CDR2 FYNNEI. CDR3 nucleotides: TGTGCCAGCAGTGGGGGACAGGCCGGTCACTATGGCTACACCTTC. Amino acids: CASSGGQAGHYGYTF.

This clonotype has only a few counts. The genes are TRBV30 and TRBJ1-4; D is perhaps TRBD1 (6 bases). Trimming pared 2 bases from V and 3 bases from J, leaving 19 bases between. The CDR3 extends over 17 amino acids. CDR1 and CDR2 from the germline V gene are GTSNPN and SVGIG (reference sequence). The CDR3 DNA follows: TGTGCCTGGAGTCGGGGGGCAGGGATATCGGCTAATGAAAAACTGTTTTTT. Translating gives CAWSRGAGISANEKLFF.

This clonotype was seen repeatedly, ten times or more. For the CDR3, the DNA is TGTGCCAGCAGTTTGAGGGAGACTAGCGGAAAATACGAGCAGTACTTC. Its protein product is CASSLRETSGKYEQYF. The V and J genes are TRBV12-3 or TRBV12-4 and TRBJ2-7; 9 bases line up with TRBD2. After removal of 3 bases from V and 4 bases from J, the junction contained 10 bases not matched to a gene. There are 16 residues in the CDR3.